The 27 T cell receptor beta chains below all came from one sample that was sequenced in a study of T cell responses to AZD1222 COVID-19 vaccine. TCRdb keeps only in-frame clones here, not all; method: immunoSEQ multiplex PCR. This sample has around 110,000 clones; roughly 87% occur once, and the top ten carry around 4.4%. The sequencing used peripheral blood, collected on day 0 of AZD1222 vaccination. The origin of the receptors is an adult in good health.

The chain couples TRBV24-1 to TRBJ2-3; 8 bases line up with TRBD2. V shed 6 bases and J 2 bases; nucleotides not matched to a gene: 12. The CDR3 runs to 17 residues. Germline V CDR1 and CDR2: KGHDR, SFDVKD. In DNA form, the CDR3 reads TGTGCCACCAGTCAGGCGGTAGCGGGGCCCCTCACAGATACGCAGTATTTT. It translates to CATSQAVAGPLTDTQYF.

The rearrangement joins TRBV7-9 to TRBJ2-1; D not certain. The CDR3 length is 13 residues. Between the trimmed V and J ends, which lost 5 bases and 0 bases, there was a span of 5 bases. Germline CDR1 SEHNR, CDR2 FQNEAQ (reference sequence). In DNA, the CDR3 is TGTGCCAGCAGCCCTTCCTCCTACAATGAGCAGTTCTTC. Translated: CASSPSSYNEQFF. The complete variable domain, with remaining parts taken from reference TRBV7-9 and TRBJ2-1, reads DTGVSQNPRHKITKRGQNVTFRCDPISEHNRLYWYRQTLGQGPEFLTYFQNEAQLEKSRLLSDRFSAERPKGSFSTLEIQRTEQGDSAMYLCASSPSSYNEQFFGPGTRLTVL.

This clone was found once. This chain links TRBV4-2 with TRBJ1-3, with a weak D call TRBD1 (6 bases). CDR1 is LGHNA, CDR2 YNFKEQ, per germline. The CDR3 runs 17 residues. Trimming took 1 base from V and 3 from J, leaving 16 bases between them. CDR3 bases: TGTGCCAGCAGCCAAGCGGAGTCTGGGGGCGGTGGAAACACCATATATTTT. This translates into CASSQAESGGGGNTIYF.

The sample holds a few counts of this clone. This chain connects TRBV19 to TRBJ1-1, with TRBD1 identical over 7 bases. The J segment lost 0 bases and the V segment lost 9 bases, leaving 13 bases of the junction unmatched. This CDR3 has 16 residues. Germline V lookup: CDR1 LNHDA, CDR2 SQIVND (reference sequence). The CDR3 DNA follows: TGTGCCAGCAAAACCTTAAACAGGGGATTGAACACTGAAGCTTTCTTT. Translating gives CASKTLNRGLNTEAFF.

This chain joins TRBV9 and TRBJ2-1, with D maybe TRBD1 (6 bases). The CDR3 is 15 amino acids. The V gene's germline CDR1 is SGDLS and CDR2 YYNGEE. The V end was cut by 0 bases, the J end by 9 bases, with 16 bases between. The CDR3 DNA reads TGTGCCAGCAGCGTAGAGCCTGACAGGATTGGTGAGCAGTTCTTC. Protein sequence: CASSVEPDRIGEQFF.

The chain recombines TRBV12-3 or TRBV12-4 with TRBJ1-2; possibly TRBD1 for D (5 bases). The CDR3 consists of 13 residues. V was trimmed by 7 bases and J by 4 bases, leaving 13 bases between them. DNA for the CDR3: TGTGCCAGCACCGACCAGGGTTTCTATGGCTACACCTTC. Its translation is CASTDQGFYGYTF.

This chain links TRBV5-1 with TRBJ2-7; no reliable D call. V lost 2 bases to trimming and J lost 9 bases, with 15 bases between them. Germline V gene data show CDR1 as SGHRS and CDR2 as YFSETQ. The CDR3 has 13 residues. CDR3: CASSFTQDTWQYF. Written as DNA, the CDR3 is TGCGCCAGCAGCTTTACCCAAGACACGTGGCAGTACTTC.

The chain links TRBV9 to TRBJ2-1; no clear D gene. Germline lookup yields CDR1 SGDLS and CDR2 YYNGEE. Trimming stripped 4 bases from V and 8 bases from J, with 10 bases between. This CDR3 has 12 amino acids. Here the CDR3 DNA reads TGTGCCAGCAGCCCGTGGGCGGATGAGCAGTTCTTC. This translates into CASSPWADEQFF.

The V call is TRBV7-3, the J call TRBJ2-3, with 8 bases aligning to TRBD2. V gave up 5 bases and J gave up 5 bases; unmatched junction bases: 6. Germline-derived CDR1 and CDR2 are SGHTA and FQGTGA. CDR3 length: 14 amino acids. The CDR3 is CASSPTSGKDTQYF. CDR3 nucleotides: TGTGCCAGCAGCCCAACTAGCGGTAAAGATACGCAGTATTTT. Complete variable domain (other parts from reference TRBV7-3 and TRBJ2-3): GAGVSQTPSNKVTEKGKYVELRCDPISGHTALYWYRQSLGQGPEFLIYFQGTGAADDSGLPNDRFFAVRPEGSVSTLKIQRTERGDSAVYLCASSPTSGKDTQYFGPGTRLTVL.

In its sample, this clone was seen once. The rearrangement links TRBV28 to TRBJ2-1; 8 bases match TRBD2. The junction had 12 bases not matched to a gene; V was cut back by 5 bases and J by 6 bases. The CDR3 contains 16 residues. Germline CDR1 is MDHEN and CDR2 is SYDVKM. CDR3 in amino acids: CASSPRAGGPLNEQFF. Written as DNA, the CDR3 is TGTGCCAGCAGTCCCCGTGCGGGGGGACCCCTCAATGAGCAGTTCTTC.

This clone was observed once. The J gene is TRBJ2-5, the V gene TRBV6-2 or TRBV6-3; TRBD2 might be the D (6 bases). The germline gives CDR1 MNHEY, CDR2 SVGEGT. The CDR3 is 13 residues long. V lost 5 bases to trimming and J lost 2 bases, with 9 bases between them. Here the CDR3 DNA reads TGTGCCAGCAGTACGGGGGAACAAGAGACCCAGTACTTC. It specifies CASSTGEQETQYF.

J is TRBJ2-5 and V is TRBV28; D may be TRBD1 (5 bases). Trimming removed 2 bases from V and 5 bases from J, with 15 bases in between. The CDR3 loop spans 15 amino acids. The germline V gene encodes CDR1 MDHEN and CDR2 SYDVKM. The CDR3 is CASSLARAGFETQYF. The CDR3 DNA reads as TGTGCCAGCAGTTTAGCCAGGGCAGGGTTTGAGACCCAGTACTTC.

The V and J genes are TRBV6-5 and TRBJ1-6; 8 bases map to TRBD1. This CDR3 contains 14 residues. The germline CDR1 and CDR2 sequences are MNHEY and SVGAGI. The junction had 7 bases not matched to a gene; V was cut back by 5 bases and J by 10 bases. The CDR3 sequence is CASSRDRLRSPLHF. DNA for the CDR3: TGTGCCAGCAGTAGGGACAGGTTACGCTCACCCCTCCACTTT.

The chain employs TRBV5-1 and TRBJ2-5; D is unclear. From germline, CDR1 is SGHRS and CDR2 YFSETQ. Trimming removed 0 bases at V and 4 bases at J, with 13 bases between. There are 15 residues in the CDR3. CDR3 region: CASSLDHRNLETQYF. CDR3 DNA sequence: TGCGCCAGCAGCTTGGACCACCGAAACCTAGAGACCCAGTACTTC.

The genes are TRBV7-8 and TRBJ2-7; 9 nucleotides agree with TRBD2. V trimming: 3 bases; J trimming: 0 bases; junction bases outside the gene matches: 9. This CDR3 is built from 17 residues. Germline CDR1 is SGHVS and CDR2 is FQNEAQ. The CDR3 nucleotides are TGTGCCAGCAGCTTTGGTAGCGGGAGTGGGGGCTCCTACGAGCAGTACTTC. The encoded protein is CASSFGSGSGGSYEQYF.

This clone was observed a few times. The rearrangement joins TRBV6-5 to TRBJ1-5, with a possible D match to TRBD1 (6 bases). Germline V gives CDR1 MNHEY, CDR2 SVGAGI. The CDR3 contains 15 residues. V lost 6 bases and J 5 bases, leaving 17 bases between the germline ends. DNA for the CDR3: TGTGCCAGCAGAAGCACCCGGACAGCCGATCAGCCCCAGCATTTT. This encodes CASRSTRTADQPQHF.

V gene TRBV5-1 combines with J gene TRBJ2-5; D gene uncertain. V lost 5 bases, J lost 1 base, and 12 bases lay in between. Germline loops: CDR1 SGHRS, CDR2 YFSETQ. The CDR3 runs to 14 residues. The CDR3 region has the DNA TGCGCCAGCAGACCCTCGACGGCCCAAGAGACCCAGTACTTC. Protein sequence: CASRPSTAQETQYF.

This clone has just one count. The V and J genes are TRBV30 and TRBJ1-2, with 7 bases lining up with TRBD1. The ends lost 2 bases at V and 6 bases at J; junction bases unmatched: 12. Germline assignment: CDR1 GTSNPN and CDR2 SVGIG (reference sequence). The CDR3 is 15 residues long. The CDR3 sequence is CAWSRTRGGKDGYTF. The CDR3, as DNA: TGTGCCTGGAGTCGTACTAGAGGGGGCAAAGATGGCTACACCTTC.

The V call is TRBV5-6, the J call TRBJ1-2; 7 positions agree with TRBD1. CDR3 size: 14 residues. Germline V gene lookup returns CDR1 SGHDT and CDR2 YYEEEE. With 2 bases clipped from V and 9 bases from J, the junction kept 10 bases outside the gene matches. The CDR3 protein is CASSLGTVYPSYTF. The CDR3 DNA reads TGTGCCAGCAGCTTAGGGACAGTGTACCCGAGCTACACCTTC.

The J gene is TRBJ2-3, the V gene TRBV5-1, with 9 nucleotides matching TRBD2. The CDR3 spans 17 residues. CDR1 is SGHRS and CDR2 is YFSETQ in the germline V gene. V dropped 1 base and J dropped 6; count of bases not matched to a gene: 12. The CDR3 DNA follows: TGCGCCAGCAGCTTGATGGCTAGCGGGGTCGGGAGGGATACGCAGTATTTT. Protein sequence: CASSLMASGVGRDTQYF.

The V and J genes are TRBV10-3 and TRBJ1-5; no firm D call. This CDR3 is 15 amino acids long. V was cut by 3 bases and J by 1 base, with 10 bases left in between. Germline V gene sequence: CDR1 ENHRY, CDR2 SYGVKD. The CDR3 is CAISDGQASNQPQHF. The CDR3 DNA reads as TGTGCCATCAGTGACGGGCAGGCGAGCAATCAGCCCCAGCATTTT.

The chain has TRBV5-3 and TRBJ2-5; D is ambiguous. TRBV5-3 is treated as an ORF (open reading frame) with a function not yet certain. Between the trimmed V and J ends, which lost 4 bases and 6 bases, there was a span of 4 bases. This CDR3 is built from 10 residues. The CDR3 spells CARSGKTQYF. The CDR3 DNA reads TGTGCCAGAAGCGGGAAGACCCAGTACTTC.

This chain's CDR3 is CASSQDWSRTATPYEQYF. CDR3 coding DNA: TGTGCCAGCAGCCAAGACTGGAGCCGGACAGCCACCCCCTACGAGCAGTACTTC. This chain uses TRBV4-2 with TRBJ2-7; D is perhaps TRBD1 (6 bases). With 0 bases removed from V and 2 bases from J, the gap between germline ends came to 20 bases. The CDR3 covers 18 residues. CDR1 and CDR2 from the germline V gene are LGHNA and YNFKEQ.

This clone has just one count. The rearrangement links TRBV7-2 to TRBJ2-4, with 7 positions matching TRBD2. The V segment lost 0 bases and the J segment 5 bases; nucleotides outside the gene matches: 4. This CDR3 region has 15 residues. Germline loops: CDR1 SGHTA, CDR2 FQGNSA. CDR3 sequence: CASSLAGGAQNIQYF. Written as DNA, the CDR3 is TGTGCCAGCAGCTTAGCGGGAGGGGCCCAAAACATTCAGTACTTC.

The V and J genes are TRBV9 and TRBJ1-2; D perhaps matches TRBD1 (6 bases). The CDR3 is made up of 12 amino acids. Germline V gene lookup returns CDR1 SGDLS and CDR2 YYNGEE. The V end was cut by 6 bases, the J end by 8 bases, with 14 bases between. The CDR3 DNA reads as TGTGCCAGCACCGGGGGGCTAGGAGGCTACACCTTC. The encoded protein is CASTGGLGGYTF.

J is TRBJ1-1 and V is TRBV5-6; D might be TRBD1 (6 bases). This CDR3 is built from 13 residues. V was trimmed by 4 bases and J by 5 bases, leaving 12 bases between them. The V gene's germline CDR1 is SGHDT and CDR2 YYEEEE. The CDR3 region is CASSPGARTEAFF. The DNA of the CDR3 is TGTGCCAGCAGCCCAGGGGCTCGGACTGAAGCTTTCTTT.

As DNA, the CDR3 is TGTGCCAGCAGCTCCCAATACACTGAAGCTTTCTTT. Its translation: CASSSQYTEAFF. The J gene is TRBJ1-1, the V gene TRBV7-8; no clear D. The CDR3 loop spans 12 amino acids. Deletions cut 4 bases from V and 3 bases from J, with 6 bases between. Germline CDR1 reads SGHVS; CDR2 reads FQNEAQ.